Listed here are 18 T cell receptor beta chains from one sample, sequenced in a study of blood T cell repertoires in COVID-19. TCRdb's copy holds only in-frame clones and misses some; the assay was immunoSEQ multiplex PCR. The table lists about 240,000 clones, roughly 86% of them singletons. The sequencing sample was made of PBMCs or T cells enriched from blood (not recorded which). The receptors derive from a woman aged 25 to 39 with acute COVID-19.

A few counts support this clone. V gene TRBV18 combines with J gene TRBJ2-3; 9 bases line up with TRBD1. The CDR3 length is 15 residues. CDR1 KGHSH and CDR2 LQKENI come from the germline V gene. V lost 6 bases to trimming and J lost 7 bases; unmatched junction nucleotides: 11. The chain's CDR3 is CASSPRDRASNTQYF. CDR3 DNA: TGTGCCAGCTCCCCCCGGGACAGGGCTTCGAATACGCAGTATTTT.

V is TRBV5-1 and J is TRBJ2-1; the D gene is possibly TRBD2 (6 bases). The CDR3 is 17 residues long. The V gene's germline CDR1 is SGHRS and CDR2 YFSETQ. With 0 bases removed from V and 6 bases from J, the gap between germline ends came to 19 bases. For the CDR3, the DNA is TGCGCCAGCAGCTTGGAAGGAGGGCTGGGTGGCCTCAATGAGCAGTTCTTC. This sequence encodes CASSLEGGLGGLNEQFF.

The chain is built from TRBV4-3 and TRBJ1-5; no firm D call. CDR1 is LGHNA and CDR2 is YSLEER in the germline V gene. The CDR3 runs to 15 residues. Trimming pared 0 bases from V and 5 bases from J, leaving 11 bases between. CDR3 sequence: CASSQDIGSDQPQHF. DNA of the CDR3: TGCGCCAGCAGCCAAGATATCGGGAGTGATCAGCCCCAGCATTTT.

The rearrangement joins TRBV6-6 to TRBJ2-3; D perhaps matches TRBD2 (5 bases). CDR1 is MNHNY, CDR2 SVGAGI, per germline (reference sequence). The CDR3 loop spans 15 amino acids. Trimming took off 0 bases at V and 2 bases at J, with 9 bases between the two ends. The CDR3 region is CASSYSRGYTDTQYF. The CDR3 DNA is TGTGCCAGCAGTTACTCGCGAGGGTACACAGATACGCAGTATTTT.

The V and J genes are TRBV21-1 and TRBJ1-4; the DNA was not compared with TRBD1, the D call given in the table. TRBV21-1 is classified as a pseudogene. This CDR3 region has 18 residues. The CDR3, as DNA: TGTGCCAGCAGCCCCTGGGGGCGAAAGGTCCCAACTAATGAAAAACTGTTTTTT. This sequence encodes CASSPWGRKVPTNEKLFF.

There are a few counts of this clone. The V call is TRBV7-2, the J call TRBJ1-6; no definite D call. The CDR3 is 15 amino acids. The germline V gene encodes CDR1 SGHTA and CDR2 FQGNSA. The germline V and J ends were trimmed by 1 base and 5 bases, with 9 bases remaining between them. The CDR3 DNA follows: TGTGCCAGCAGCTTAGGAGTGTTTGATAATTCACCCCTCCACTTT. This gives the protein CASSLGVFDNSPLHF. Combining the CDR3 with reference TRBV7-2 and TRBJ1-6 gives the whole variable domain GAGVSQSPSNKVTEKGKDVELRCDPISGHTALYWYRQSLGQGLEFLIYFQGNSAPDKSGLPSDRFSAERTGGSVSTLTIQRTQQEDSAVYLCASSLGVFDNSPLHFGNGTRLTVT.

CDR3 sequence reads: CASTPSGGMTDTQYF. Here the CDR3 DNA reads TGTGCCAGCACCCCTAGCGGGGGGATGACAGATACGCAGTATTTT. The V and J genes are TRBV7-9 and TRBJ2-3; 11 bases line up with TRBD2. The CDR3 contains 15 residues. Per germline, CDR1 SEHNR and CDR2 FQNEAQ (reference sequence). Losses at the gene ends were 7 bases for V and 3 bases for J; bases not matched to a gene: 6.

This chain uses TRBV7-6 with TRBJ2-7; D not certain. The V end lost 5 bases, the J end lost 2 bases, and 10 bases lay between the germline ends. The germline CDR1 and CDR2 sequences are SGHVS and FNYEAQ. The CDR3 has 13 amino acids. The CDR3 nucleotides read TGTGCCAGCAGCCCCTCGTCCCCCTACGAGCAGTACTTC. This gives the protein CASSPSSPYEQYF.

The chain is built from TRBV7-9 and TRBJ2-5; 9 bases align to TRBD2. The CDR3 is 15 amino acids. V shed 6 bases, J shed 4 bases, and the junction held 9 bases outside the gene matches. The V gene's germline CDR1 is SEHNR and CDR2 FQNEAQ (reference sequence). The CDR3 is CASSLAGGFGETQYF. The CDR3 nucleotides are TGTGCCAGCAGTTTGGCGGGGGGGTTCGGAGAGACCCAGTACTTC.

V is TRBV15 and J is TRBJ1-1; the match to TRBD1 covers 7 bases. Losses at the gene ends were 3 bases for V and 2 bases for J; bases not matched to a gene: 3. The germline CDR1 and CDR2 sequences are LNHNV and YYDKDF (reference sequence). This CDR3 contains 14 residues. CDR3: CATSRGDSNTEAFF. The CDR3 nucleotides are TGTGCCACCAGCAGGGGGGACAGTAACACTGAAGCTTTCTTT.

Note on this clone: The same CDR3 is also encoded by other DNA sequences in this sample. The V gene is TRBV19, the J gene TRBJ1-5, with 7 bases matching TRBD1. The CDR3 has 15 residues. CDR1 and CDR2 (germline): LNHDA, SQIVND (reference sequence). With 5 bases clipped from V and 2 bases from J, the junction kept 6 bases outside the gene matches. CDR3 sequence reads: CASSPRTGRNQPQHF. DNA of the CDR3: TGTGCCAGTAGTCCCCGGACAGGCCGCAATCAGCCCCAGCATTTT.

V and J are TRBV10-2 and TRBJ1-1, with D hard to call. CDR1 is WSHSY, CDR2 SAAADI, per germline. This CDR3 is 12 amino acids long. Trimming took 6 bases from V and 2 from J, leaving 7 bases between them. The CDR3 DNA is TGCGCCAGCAGAGAGCTCAACACTGAAGCTTTCTTT. Its protein product is CASRELNTEAFF.

J is TRBJ1-1 and V is TRBV6-5; D unclear. Germline lookup yields CDR1 MNHEY and CDR2 SVGAGI. V was clipped by 6 bases and J by 1 base, with 15 bases between them. There are 15 residues in the CDR3. For the CDR3, the DNA is TGTGCCAGCAGGAGGACCGGGGAAGGGAACACTGAAGCTTTCTTT. Translating gives CASRRTGEGNTEAFF.

The chain has TRBV9 and TRBJ2-2, with TRBD1 identical over 11 bases. The CDR3 consists of 16 residues. Trimming took 0 bases from V and 6 from J; bases not matched to a gene: 4. The germline V gene has CDR1 SGDLS and CDR2 YYNGEE. In DNA form, the CDR3 reads TGTGCCAGCAGCGTAGCCGGGACAGGGGGGGCCGGGGAGCTGTTTTTT. The encoded protein is CASSVAGTGGAGELFF.

The chain employs TRBV28 and TRBJ1-1; possible D gene TRBD1, 5 bases. Trimming took off 5 bases at V and 4 bases at J, with 17 bases between the two ends. The germline V gene encodes CDR1 MDHEN and CDR2 SYDVKM. The CDR3 runs 15 residues. This CDR3 reads CASSLPDMMGTEAFF. CDR3 nucleotide sequence: TGTGCCAGCAGTCTTCCGGACATGATGGGCACTGAAGCTTTCTTT.

The chain recombines TRBV13 with TRBJ1-1; 9 bases are shared with TRBD1. The CDR3 covers 13 residues. Germline values: CDR1 PRHDT, CDR2 FYEKMQ (reference sequence). The V and J ends lost 5 bases and 6 bases, in that order; junction bases with no gene match: 4. CDR3: CASSPQGAPEAFF. CDR3 nucleotides: TGTGCCAGCAGCCCACAGGGGGCACCTGAAGCTTTCTTT.

This clone was observed a few times. The chain's CDR3 is CASSTGNQPQHF. In DNA form, the CDR3 reads TGTGCCAGCAGCACAGGGAATCAGCCCCAGCATTTT. The chain combines TRBV7-2 with TRBJ1-5, with TRBD1 as a possible D gene (6 bases). Germline loops: CDR1 SGHTA, CDR2 FQGNSA. Trimming took 5 bases from V and 4 from J, leaving 6 bases between them. This CDR3 spans 12 amino acids.

The genes are TRBV6-5 and TRBJ1-4, with D maybe TRBD1 (6 bases). This CDR3 spans 14 amino acids. The V end was cut by 6 bases, the J end by 7 bases, with 15 bases between. CDR1 is MNHEY, CDR2 SVGAGI, per germline. The CDR3 sequence: CASSTGTFSEKLFF. The CDR3 nucleotides are TGTGCCAGCAGCACCGGGACATTCAGTGAAAAACTGTTTTTT.